This record looks at one T cell receptor beta chain sequence and its context. Its target is unknown. UMIs and sample barcodes were carried by the TCR alpha and TCR beta cDNA libraries that 5'RACE produced using constant-segment primers. MiXCR, applied by TCRdb to the 5' RACE reads, yields one record per CDR3 protein. The profile shows roughly 400,000 distinct CDR3 sequences, roughly 15% of them singletons. This specimen comes from a study of T-cell memory formation after mild COVID-19. Points from the study as a whole: Clones that contracted clustered mainly in CM and EM if CD4+ and in EMRA if CD8+. Day 15 to 85 contracting clones showed balanced CD4/CD8; later expanders leaned CD4+.

The ends were cut back, 5 bases at V and 10 bases at J, with 15 bases in the middle. Germline V gene sequence: CDR1 MGHRA, CDR2 YSYEKL. The CDR3 loop spans 13 amino acids. J is TRBJ2-1 and V is TRBV4-1; D possibly matches TRBD1 or TRBD2 (5 bases each). Sequenced material: PBMCs or a T cell subset sorted from them (not recorded which). The TCR originated in a man between 18 and 29 years old who had mild COVID-19 (a few samples of this study predate the infection). Cell type and time point are not known. CDR3 bases: TGCGCCAGCAGCGGAATCGGGACGACAGAGCAGTTCTTC. Protein product: CASSGIGTTEQFF.